These 17 T cell receptor beta chains originate from one sample sequenced in a study of blood T cell repertoires in COVID-19. This table comes from immunoSEQ multiplex PCR, and its TCRdb copy is limited to in-frame clones, with some not included. Of about 240,000 clones detected, roughly 80% appear once; the ten largest clones hold roughly 3.2%. The sample consisted of peripheral blood. These receptors were obtained from a woman younger than 35 with acute or convalescent COVID-19.

The chain uses TRBV6-2 or TRBV6-3 and TRBJ2-7; no clear D. CDR3 length equals 12 residues. Germline V lookup: CDR1 MNHEY, CDR2 SVGEGT. Trimming removed 4 bases at V and 4 bases at J, with 8 bases between. The CDR3 sequence is CASSSPFYEQYF. The CDR3 DNA reads TGTGCCAGCAGTTCCCCCTTTTACGAGCAGTACTTC.

The DNA for the CDR3 is TGTGCCAGCAGCCCGGGACAGGGGGCCCGAGAGACCCAGTACTTC. Translation: CASSPGQGARETQYF. The chain is built from TRBV28 and TRBJ2-5; 12 bases map to TRBD1. Unmatched junction bases numbered 6, after V lost 6 bases and J lost 4 bases. The CDR3 spans 15 residues. Germline assignment: CDR1 MDHEN and CDR2 SYDVKM.

V usage is TRBV28 and J usage is TRBJ2-7, with a tentative D call TRBD1 (6 bases). The CDR3 is 14 amino acids. The ends were cut back, 6 bases at V and 0 bases at J, with 12 bases in the middle. CDR1 and CDR2 (germline): MDHEN, SYDVKM. CDR3 region: CASRGHQSSYEQYF. CDR3 nucleotide sequence: TGTGCCAGCAGGGGACATCAGAGCTCCTACGAGCAGTACTTC.

The chain uses TRBV27 and TRBJ2-1, with 7 bases that match TRBD2. The V gene's germline CDR1 is MNHEY and CDR2 SMNVEV (reference sequence). V lost 5 bases, J lost 1 base, and 5 bases stayed unmatched. CDR3 length equals 15 residues. The CDR3 here is CASSRLAVSYNEQFF. CDR3 coding DNA: TGTGCCAGCAGTCGTCTAGCGGTGTCCTACAATGAGCAGTTCTTC.

This clone was detected once. V is TRBV24-1 and J is TRBJ1-2; TRBD1 agrees at 8 bases. Trimming at V came to 2 bases and at J to 8 bases, leaving 6 bases not matched to a gene. Per germline, CDR1 KGHDR and CDR2 SFDVKD. The CDR3 loop spans 14 amino acids. The CDR3 sequence is CATSDWAGGGGYTF. The CDR3 DNA reads as TGTGCCACCAGTGATTGGGCAGGGGGCGGCGGCTACACCTTC.

The rearrangement uses TRBV28 and TRBJ2-7; 8 nucleotides match TRBD2. The V segment lost 3 bases and the J segment 6 bases; nucleotides outside the gene matches: 13. Germline V lookup: CDR1 MDHEN, CDR2 SYDVKM. The CDR3 spans 16 residues. Here the CDR3 DNA reads TGTGCCAGCAGTTTGGGTTTACGGGGGGGAGGTCTCGAGCAGTACTTC. Translated, it gives CASSLGLRGGGLEQYF.

The chain links TRBV7-2 to TRBJ1-4, with D unclear. This CDR3 comprises 17 residues. Germline loops: CDR1 SGHTA, CDR2 FQGNSA. Trimming took off 4 bases at V and 0 bases at J, with 15 bases between the two ends. The CDR3 sequence: CASSSLTASSTNEKLFF. The CDR3 DNA sequence: TGTGCCAGCAGCTCCCTGACGGCTAGCTCAACTAATGAAAAACTGTTTTTT.

The rearrangement joins TRBV7-9 to TRBJ2-1; TRBD2 aligns across 7 bases. Germline CDR1 SEHNR, CDR2 FQNEAQ (reference sequence). The V segment lost 5 bases and the J segment 8 bases; nucleotides outside the gene matches: 12. The CDR3 extends over 15 amino acids. The CDR3 loop is CASSPRGARGDEQFF. CDR3 sequence (DNA): TGTGCCAGCAGCCCGCGAGGGGCCCGGGGGGATGAGCAGTTCTTC.

The V call is TRBV7-9, the J call TRBJ1-6, with 10 bases aligning to TRBD1. The V segment lost 5 bases and the J segment 3 bases; nucleotides outside the gene matches: 4. Germline CDR1 reads SEHNR; CDR2 reads FQNEAQ (reference sequence). CDR3 length: 16 amino acids. The CDR3 reads CASSKGQGDYNSPLHF. The CDR3 nucleotides read TGTGCCAGCAGCAAAGGACAGGGGGACTATAATTCACCCCTCCACTTT. Combining the CDR3 with reference TRBV7-9 and TRBJ1-6 gives the whole variable domain DTGVSQNPRHKITKRGQNVTFRCDPISEHNRLYWYRQTLGQGPEFLTYFQNEAQLEKSRLLSDRFSAERPKGSFSTLEIQRTEQGDSAMYLCASSKGQGDYNSPLHFGNGTRLTVT.

There are a few counts of this clone. This chain connects TRBV6-2 or TRBV6-3 to TRBJ2-3; 8 positions agree with TRBD2. The CDR3 has 14 residues. Germline V gene data show CDR1 as MNHEY and CDR2 as SVGEGT. Trimming at V came to 6 bases and at J to 9 bases, leaving 11 bases not matched to a gene. The CDR3 region is CASSPSGRSLTQYF. CDR3 DNA sequence: TGTGCCAGCAGCCCGAGCGGGAGAAGTTTAACGCAGTATTTT.

The chain joins TRBV9 to TRBJ2-3; 8 bases align to TRBD2. This CDR3 is built from 15 residues. The V gene's germline CDR1 is SGDLS and CDR2 YYNGEE. J lost 3 bases, V lost 0 bases, and 3 bases had no gene match. The CDR3 nucleotides read TGTGCCAGCAGCGTAGGGGCTAGCGGGACAGATACGCAGTATTTT. The encoded protein is CASSVGASGTDTQYF.

The rearrangement links TRBV16 to TRBJ2-1; TRBD1 aligns across 9 bases. The V and J ends lost 4 bases and 7 bases, in that order; junction bases with no gene match: 5. The CDR3 contains 14 residues. The germline gives CDR1 KGHSY, CDR2 FQNENV. The CDR3 nucleotides read TGTGCCAGCAGCCTACAGGGGGCGGGGAATGAGCAGTTCTTC. Amino acid sequence: CASSLQGAGNEQFF.

Concerning this clone itself: Other DNA variants within this sample encode the same CDR3. The gene calls are TRBV27 and TRBJ1-1; 7 bases line up with TRBD1. V lost 6 bases and J lost 3; bases outside the gene matches: 4. The germline CDR1 and CDR2 sequences are MNHEY and SMNVEV (reference sequence). The CDR3 totals 13 residues. CDR3 in DNA: TGTGCCAGCAGCACCAGGGGGTACACTGAAGCTTTCTTT. Translated, it gives CASSTRGYTEAFF.

The CDR3 protein is CASSESGLAGGNEQFF. In DNA, the CDR3 is TGTGCCAGCAGTGAATCAGGACTAGCGGGAGGCAATGAGCAGTTCTTC. This chain uses TRBV6-1 with TRBJ2-1; 14 nucleotides agree with TRBD2. Germline V gene sequence: CDR1 MNHNS, CDR2 SASEGT. Unmatched junction bases numbered 3, after V lost 2 bases and J lost 6 bases. CDR3 length: 16 residues.

The chain employs TRBV19 and TRBJ1-4; D is possibly TRBD1 (6 bases). Germline-derived CDR1 and CDR2 are LNHDA and SQIVND (reference sequence). With 3 bases removed from V and 0 bases from J, the gap between germline ends came to 17 bases. The CDR3 runs to 18 residues. The CDR3 DNA reads TGTGCCAGTAGTATTAGCAGGACAGCCCTTGCAACTAATGAAAAACTGTTTTTT. Translated, it gives CASSISRTALATNEKLFF.

In its sample, this clone was seen a few times. This chain joins TRBV4-3 and TRBJ2-3, with 12 bases identical to TRBD1. V lost 4 bases and J lost 4; bases outside the gene matches: 6. The CDR3 has 16 amino acids. The germline V gene encodes CDR1 LGHNA and CDR2 YSLEER. For the CDR3, the DNA is TGCGCCAGCAGCCCTGGAGGGACAGGGGGCGCAGATACGCAGTATTTT. Protein product: CASSPGGTGGADTQYF.

The rearrangement links TRBV20-1 to TRBJ2-5; maybe TRBD2 (5 bases). Trimming pared 8 bases from V and 7 bases from J, leaving 14 bases between. This CDR3 has 11 amino acids. From germline, CDR1 is DFQATT and CDR2 SNEGSKA (reference sequence). DNA of the CDR3: TGCAGTACGACTATCGGAGCGACCCAGTACTTC. Protein sequence: CSTTIGATQYF.